The rows below give T cell receptor beta chains drawn from one sample of a study of CD8 T cells in ankylosing spondylitis. In TCRdb, the 5' RACE reads were re-called with MiXCR into one record per CDR3 protein. The table has roughly 120,000 distinct CDR3 sequences, over 6.5% seen once; the top ten hold approximately 12%. Input material: blood, either unsorted or a sorted T cell fraction (not recorded which). The origin of the receptors is a male donor with ankylosing spondylitis or in good health (not recorded which). Both conserved end residues are part of each CDR3. A D gene is named only where the DNA matches it firmly. Only some rows state a clone size, as once, few, many or a class for expanded clones.

d_gene,abundance,j_gene,v_gene,CDR3nt,CDR3aa
TRBD2,NA,TRBJ2-4,TRBV5-1,TGCGCCAGCAGCGTCGGGAGGGGCCCTCCAAACATTCAGTACTTC,CASSVGRGPPNIQYF
TRBD2,many,TRBJ2-1,TRBV7-9,TGTGCCAGCAGCCTAAAGCCGGGGACTACCTACAATGAGCAGTTCTTC,CASSLKPGTTYNEQFF
NA,many,TRBJ1-4,TRBV20-1,TGCAGTGCTAGAGATTTCCAGGGCGATAATGAAAAACTGTTTTTT,CSARDFQGDNEKLFF
TRBD2,many,TRBJ2-2,TRBV20-1,TGCAGTGCTACTTTAGCGGGAGGGCACACCGGGGAGCTGTTTTTT,CSATLAGGHTGELFF
TRBD1,many,TRBJ1-1,TRBV5-5,TGTGCCAGCACCGCGGACAGGTTGAACACTGAAGCTTTCTTT,CASTADRLNTEAFF
TRBD1,many,TRBJ2-1,TRBV4-2,TGTGCCAGCAGCCCCCGACAAGGGGGCAACACCTATGAGCAGTTCTTC,CASSPRQGGNTYEQFF
NA,many,TRBJ1-5,TRBV6-1,TGTGCCAGCAGCCTACTGGCAGGATTCAATCAGCCCCAGCATTTT,CASSLLAGFNQPQHF
TRBD2,many,TRBJ2-1,TRBV20-1,TGCAGTGCTAGCACTAGCGGGAGGGCCCGGCAGTTCTTC,CSASTSGRARQFF
TRBD1,many,TRBJ1-5,TRBV12-3/TRBV12-4,TGTGCCAGCAGTTCCCGGGACAGGGACCAGCCCCAGCATTTT,CASSSRDRDQPQHF
TRBD2,NA,TRBJ2-2,TRBV20-1,TGCAGTGCTAGGTCGTTTACTAGCGGGAACACCGGGGAGCTGTTTTTT,CSARSFTSGNTGELFF
TRBD1,few,TRBJ2-2,TRBV2,TGTGCCAGCAGTGAGCGGACAGGGGTGCCCGGGGAGCTGTTTTTT,CASSERTGVPGELFF
NA,many,TRBJ1-6,TRBV20-1,TGCAGTGCCCCCACCGAGGGCTCCTATAATTCACCCCTCCACTTT,CSAPTEGSYNSPLHF
NA,many,TRBJ1-5,TRBV18,TGTGCCAGCTCACCGGGGGGACAGCCCCAGCATTTT,CASSPGGQPQHF
TRBD1,many,TRBJ2-7,TRBV20-1,TGCAGTGCTAGAGATGCTAGGACAGGGGTCTACGAGCAGTACTTC,CSARDARTGVYEQYF
NA,many,TRBJ1-5,TRBV5-1,TGCGCCAGCAGCCCCGGGACATCAAGCAATCAGCCCCAGCATTTT,CASSPGTSSNQPQHF
TRBD2,many,TRBJ2-1,TRBV20-1,TGCAGTGCTCAAACTAGCGGGAGTGTTGAGCAGTTCTTC,CSAQTSGSVEQFF
NA,many,TRBJ2-7,TRBV15,TGTGCCACCAGCAGCCGATTTGGCTACGAGCAGTACTTC,CATSSRFGYEQYF
TRBD2,many,TRBJ2-3,TRBV20-1,TGCAGTGCCACCCGCACTAGCGGGAGGAGCGGGAACACAGATACGCAGTATTTT,CSATRTSGRSGNTDTQYF
NA,many,TRBJ2-1,TRBV5-1,TGCGCCAGCTCAAGGGGTTCCAACAATGAGCAGTTCTTC,CASSRGSNNEQFF
TRBD1,many,TRBJ1-2,TRBV5-1,TGCGCCAGCGGCCAGGGGGCGAACTATGGCTACACCTTC,CASGQGANYGYTF
NA,many,TRBJ1-1,TRBV12-3/TRBV12-4,TGTGCCAGCAGTTTAGGTCAGGGCGGGAACACTGAAGCTTTCTTT,CASSLGQGGNTEAFF
NA,many,TRBJ2-5,TRBV5-1,TGCGCCAGCAGCCCCGGTACAGCCAGGGGTAAAGAGACCCAGTACTTC,CASSPGTARGKETQYF
NA,many,TRBJ2-3,TRBV9,TGTGCCAGCACGCGGGACTCATCCCCCCGTAGCACAGATACGCAGTATTTT,CASTRDSSPRSTDTQYF
TRBD1,NA,TRBJ1-4,TRBV18,TGTGCCAGCTCGCCGGGACAGGATCGAGAAAAACTGTTTTTT,CASSPGQDREKLFF
NA,many,TRBJ2-4,TRBV12-3/TRBV12-4,TGTGCCAGCAAGAGAGGAGGGGGAGGAAACATTCAGTACTTC,CASKRGGGGNIQYF
NA,many,TRBJ2-1,TRBV7-8,TGTGCCAGCAGCTTAGTACAGGTTGGAAATGAGCAGTTCTTC,CASSLVQVGNEQFF
NA,NA,TRBJ1-2,TRBV28,TGTGCCAGCAGCAAGACAGTGCATGCCCGGTATGGCTACACCTTC,CASSKTVHARYGYTF
TRBD1,many,TRBJ2-5,TRBV12-3/TRBV12-4,TGTGCCAGCACTCGAAGTGGGACAGGTGGAGAGACCCAGTACTTC,CASTRSGTGGETQYF
NA,many,TRBJ1-2,TRBV20-1,TGCAGTGCTAGAGATCAAAACACGGGTGGCTACACCTTC,CSARDQNTGGYTF
NA,many,TRBJ1-2,TRBV5-1,TGCGCCAGCGGACCGCAGGGGCCAACTGATGGCTACACCTTC,CASGPQGPTDGYTF
NA,many,TRBJ2-5,TRBV29-1,TGCAGCGTTGAGGTTGTGGAGACCCAGTACTTC,CSVEVVETQYF
TRBD1,many,TRBJ2-1,TRBV11-1,TGTGCCAGCAGCCCGACAGGGAATGAGCAGTTCTTC,CASSPTGNEQFF
NA,many,TRBJ2-1,TRBV4-1,TGCGCCAGCAGCCCGTTACAAGACAGCTCCTACAATGAGCAGTTCTTC,CASSPLQDSSYNEQFF
TRBD2,NA,TRBJ2-2,TRBV5-1,TGCGCCAGCAGAAGACTAGCGGGAGTGGGCACCGGGGAGCTGTTTTTT,CASRRLAGVGTGELFF
TRBD2,many,TRBJ2-5,TRBV3-1,TGTGCCAGCAGCCAAGATCTAGCGGTTGGAGAGACCCAGTACTTC,CASSQDLAVGETQYF
TRBD1,many,TRBJ1-2,TRBV5-1,TGCGCCAGCAGCGCGAGAGGACAGGGTCTTGGCTACACCTTC,CASSARGQGLGYTF
TRBD1,many,TRBJ2-3,TRBV24-1,TGTGCCACCAGTGACCCGGGACAGGGGGCAATAGATACGCAGTATTTT,CATSDPGQGAIDTQYF
TRBD2,NA,TRBJ2-1,TRBV19,TGTGCCAGTAGTATAATAGCGGGAGGTGGGTACAATGAGCAGTTCTTC,CASSIIAGGGYNEQFF
NA,many,TRBJ1-1,TRBV12-3/TRBV12-4,TGTGCCAGCAGTGGGACGGCAATGAACACTGAAGCTTTCTTT,CASSGTAMNTEAFF
NA,NA,TRBJ2-5,TRBV5-4,TGTGCCAGCAGCTTGGGTGGGCAGCACCAAGAGACCCAGTACTTC,CASSLGGQHQETQYF
NA,many,TRBJ1-1,TRBV5-1,TGCGCCAGCAGCTTGGTGTCGAGGTCTATGAACACTGAAGCTTTCTTT,CASSLVSRSMNTEAFF